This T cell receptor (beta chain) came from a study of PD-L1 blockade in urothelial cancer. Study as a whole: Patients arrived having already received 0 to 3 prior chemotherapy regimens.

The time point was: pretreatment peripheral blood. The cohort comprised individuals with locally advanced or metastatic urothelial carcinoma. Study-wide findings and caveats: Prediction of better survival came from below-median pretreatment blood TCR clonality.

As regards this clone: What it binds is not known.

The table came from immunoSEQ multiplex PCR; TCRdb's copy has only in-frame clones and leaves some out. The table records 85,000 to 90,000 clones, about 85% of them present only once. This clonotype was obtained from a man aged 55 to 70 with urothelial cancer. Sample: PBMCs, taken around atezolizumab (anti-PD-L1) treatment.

The CDR3 bases are TGCAGCGTTGGCCTGCAGGGGACTGGGGCCAACGTCCTGACTTTC. Its protein product is CSVGLQGTGANVLTF. The chain has TRBV29-1 and TRBJ2-6, with D maybe TRBD1 (6 bases). The CDR3 contains 15 residues. V lost 4 bases to trimming and J lost 2 bases, with 12 bases between them. Germline-derived CDR1 and CDR2 are SQVTM and ANQGSEA.